Included here is one T cell receptor (beta chain) sequence, with context. Its matching antigen is unknown. This CDR3 comprises 14 residues. Germline-derived CDR1 and CDR2 are DFQATT and SNEGSKA (reference sequence). Trimming removed 2 bases at V and 7 bases at J, with 15 bases between. The data derive from a study of identical twins. Findings and limits, study-wide: The study found weaker excess twin sharing in beta out-of-frame sequences.

TCRdb redid the calling of the 5' RACE reads with MiXCR, one entry per CDR3 protein. The sample lists fewer than 900,000 distinct CDR3 sequences, roughly 20% occurring once. The same specimen was also included in a second study, on T cells expressing NK-cell markers. That work adds: In a few donors, these clonotypes also led the CD3+CD56-NKG2C+ fraction.

Sequencing was done on a sample of PBMCs. This clonotype was sampled from a woman younger than 35 in good health. The V gene is TRBV20-1, the J gene TRBJ2-1; D might be TRBD2 (6 bases). This chain's CDR3 is CSARLARTENEQFF. CDR3 DNA sequence: TGCAGTGCTAGACTAGCGAGGACCGAAAATGAGCAGTTCTTC.